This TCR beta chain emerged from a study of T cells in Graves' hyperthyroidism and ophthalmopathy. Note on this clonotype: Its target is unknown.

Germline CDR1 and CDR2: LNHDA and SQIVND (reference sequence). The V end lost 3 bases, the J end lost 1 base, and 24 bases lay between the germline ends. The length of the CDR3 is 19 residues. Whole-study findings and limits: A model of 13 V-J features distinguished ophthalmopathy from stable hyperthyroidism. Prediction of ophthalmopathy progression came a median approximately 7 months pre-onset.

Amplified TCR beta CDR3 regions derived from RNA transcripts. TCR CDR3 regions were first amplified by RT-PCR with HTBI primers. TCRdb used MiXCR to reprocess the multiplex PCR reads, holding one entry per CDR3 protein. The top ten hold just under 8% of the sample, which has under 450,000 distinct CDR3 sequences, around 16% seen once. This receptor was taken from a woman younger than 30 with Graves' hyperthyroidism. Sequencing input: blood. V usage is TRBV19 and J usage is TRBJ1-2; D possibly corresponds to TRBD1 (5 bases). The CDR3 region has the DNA TGTGCCAGTAGTATGGCCTGGGTGCCCGGGACGGATCTTAACTATGGCTACACCTTC. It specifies CASSMAWVPGTDLNYGYTF.